The 32 T cell receptor beta chains presented below share a single source sample, sequenced in a study of identical twins. TCRdb independently ran MiXCR on the 5' RACE reads; one entry per CDR3 protein. The sample lists approximately 890,000 distinct CDR3 sequences, 9% to 15% occurring once. These data were also reused for a study on yellow fever vaccine responses in identical twins.

Source material: PBMCs. These receptors were obtained from a woman under 30 in good health.

V gene TRBV12-3 or TRBV12-4 combines with J gene TRBJ2-1; 10 bases align to TRBD2. This CDR3 contains 14 residues. With V trimmed by 3 bases and J by 6 bases, 2 bases remained unmatched. The CDR3 region is CASSFGTSVNEQFF. CDR3 nucleotide sequence: TGTGCCAGCAGTTTCGGGACTAGCGTCAATGAGCAGTTCTTC.

The CDR3 reads CSVVVFPTGLLEQYF. CDR3 DNA: TGCAGCGTTGTAGTTTTCCCGACGGGACTACTCGAGCAGTACTTC. The chain combines TRBV29-1 with TRBJ2-7; 7 bases are shared with TRBD2. V was clipped by 4 bases and J by 6 bases; unmatched bases: 15. The CDR3 runs 15 residues. Looked up from germline, CDR1 is SQVTM and CDR2 is ANQGSEA.

The chain links TRBV12-3 or TRBV12-4 to TRBJ2-1; D is tentatively TRBD1 or TRBD2 (5 bases each). V shed 7 bases and J shed 7 bases, with 17 bases lying between them. The CDR3 runs 14 residues. In DNA form, the CDR3 reads TGTGCCAGCACCCGGTCTGGGGGTTGGAATGAGCAGTTCTTC. This translates into CASTRSGGWNEQFF.

This clonotype was detected many times. The gene calls are TRBV27 and TRBJ2-7; D is perhaps TRBD1 (6 bases). V was trimmed by 2 bases and J by 3 bases, leaving 17 bases between them. This CDR3 contains 16 residues. Germline V gene data show CDR1 as MNHEY and CDR2 as SMNVEV (reference sequence). The CDR3 nucleotides read TGTGCCAGCAGTTTAAGGCCCCCAGGGGTAGGCTACGAGCAGTACGTC. Amino acid sequence: CASSLRPPGVGYEQYV.

This clonotype was seen more than once but under ten times. V and J are TRBV29-1 and TRBJ2-1, with D perhaps TRBD1 or TRBD2 (5 bases each). The CDR3 covers 17 residues. V shed 3 bases and J shed 10 bases, with 28 bases lying between them. The germline gives CDR1 SQVTM, CDR2 ANQGSEA. The CDR3, as DNA: TGCAGCGTTGATACACGGGGCACTAACGGGCCCCTTGGGGAGCAGTTCTTC. Amino acids: CSVDTRGTNGPLGEQFF.

This clonotype appeared once. J is TRBJ2-5 and V is TRBV28, with TRBD2 matching over 9 bases. CDR1 MDHEN and CDR2 SYDVKM come from the germline V gene. The CDR3 spans 15 residues. Trimming removed 1 base from V and 3 bases from J; junction bases left unmatched: 3. DNA of the CDR3: TGTGCCAGCAGTTTATTGCTAGCGGGAAAAGAGACCCAGTACTTC. The encoded protein is CASSLLLAGKETQYF.

This clonotype showed up just a few times. The chain is built from TRBV18 and TRBJ1-1, with D possibly matching TRBD1 (5 bases). Germline V gene data show CDR1 as KGHSH and CDR2 as LQKENI. Trimming stripped 7 bases from V and 4 bases from J, with 19 bases between. The CDR3 extends over 15 amino acids. The CDR3 sequence is CASWPRAGGVTEAFF. As DNA, the CDR3 is TGTGCCAGCTGGCCTCGGGCCGGAGGGGTCACTGAAGCTTTCTTT.

The chain joins TRBV24-1 to TRBJ2-2; possibly TRBD1 for D (5 bases). The CDR3 extends over 16 amino acids. Trimming pared 8 bases from V and 0 bases from J, leaving 15 bases between. CDR1 is KGHDR, CDR2 SFDVKD, per germline. This CDR3 is CATTSSLGANTGELFF. The CDR3 DNA is TGTGCCACCACCTCTAGTCTAGGGGCGAACACCGGGGAGCTGTTTTTT.

The chain has TRBV7-2 and TRBJ2-1; 8 nucleotides agree with TRBD2. CDR1 and CDR2 from the germline V gene are SGHTA and FQGNSA. V shed 3 bases and J 5 bases; nucleotides not matched to a gene: 6. The CDR3 loop spans 15 amino acids. DNA of the CDR3: TGTGCCAGCAGCTTGGGACTAGGGACAAACAATGAGCAGTTCTTC. It yields the protein CASSLGLGTNNEQFF. Full variable domain (remainder filled in from reference TRBV7-2 and TRBJ2-1): GAGVSQSPSNKVTEKGKDVELRCDPISGHTALYWYRQSLGQGLEFLIYFQGNSAPDKSGLPSDRFSAERTGGSVSTLTIQRTQQEDSAVYLCASSLGLGTNNEQFFGPGTRLTVL.

There are many counts of this clonotype. V and J are TRBV12-3 or TRBV12-4 and TRBJ2-7; D call uncertain. This CDR3 contains 13 residues. Between the trimmed V and J ends, which lost 8 bases and 9 bases, there was a span of 20 bases. The CDR3 reads CASRPPLLRRQYF. Here the CDR3 DNA reads TGTGCCAGCCGCCCGCCCCTACTACGACGGCAGTACTTC.

The V gene is TRBV9, the J gene TRBJ2-1, with TRBD2 matching 10 bases. Germline-derived CDR1 and CDR2 are SGDLS and YYNGEE. With V trimmed by 0 bases and J by 9 bases, 9 bases remained unmatched. This CDR3 is built from 16 residues. The CDR3 sequence is CASSVELAGRLGEQFF. The CDR3 DNA reads as TGTGCCAGCAGCGTAGAACTAGCGGGGAGACTGGGTGAGCAGTTCTTC. Using reference TRBV9 and TRBJ2-1 for the parts outside the CDR3, the full variable domain is DSGVTQTPKHLITATGQRVTLRCSPRSGDLSVYWYQQSLDQGLQFLIQYYNGEERAKGNILERFSAQQFPDLHSELNLSSLELGDSALYFCASSVELAGRLGEQFFGPGTRLTVL.

This clonotype appeared many times. The chain combines TRBV20-1 with TRBJ2-5, with D unresolved. The CDR3 sequence is 14 residues long. Germline V lookup: CDR1 DFQATT, CDR2 SNEGSKA (reference sequence). Trimming stripped 1 base from V and 4 bases from J, with 13 bases between. The CDR3 nucleotides read TGCAGTGCTAGAGCTCCACCCCCCCTAGAGACCCAGTACTTC. Residues: CSARAPPPLETQYF.

The V and J genes are TRBV28 and TRBJ1-2; TRBD1 matches 9 bases. The CDR3 consists of 15 residues. The germline gives CDR1 MDHEN, CDR2 SYDVKM. Trimming at V came to 3 bases and at J to 7 bases, leaving 9 bases not matched to a gene. CDR3 in amino acids: CASSFWDRDGSGYTF. The DNA of the CDR3 is TGTGCCAGCAGTTTCTGGGACAGGGACGGTAGTGGCTACACCTTC.

This clonotype was counted only a few times. The J gene is TRBJ2-2, the V gene TRBV24-1; D remains unclear. Per the germline V gene, CDR1 is KGHDR and CDR2 is SFDVKD. The CDR3 has 12 amino acids. V was pared by 6 bases and J by 6 bases, with 7 bases between. The DNA for the CDR3 is TGTGCCACCAGTCGATTTGCCGGGGAGCTGTTTTTT. It is translated as CATSRFAGELFF.

The V and J genes are TRBV20-1 and TRBJ2-5, with D possibly matching TRBD2 (6 bases). Trimming shortened V by 3 bases and J by 1 base, and 12 bases separated the two germline ends. Germline V gives CDR1 DFQATT, CDR2 SNEGSKA (reference sequence). This CDR3 is built from 14 residues. The CDR3 DNA sequence: TGCAGTGCTAGTCTGTGGGACTTCCAAGAGACCCAGTACTTC. The encoded protein is CSASLWDFQETQYF.

This clonotype was detected many times. This sequence joins TRBV24-1 and TRBJ2-2; TRBD1 matches 9 bases. The CDR3 consists of 18 residues. The V gene end was trimmed by 3 bases and the J gene end by 3 bases; junction bases not matched to a gene: 10. The V gene's germline CDR1 is KGHDR and CDR2 SFDVKD. CDR3 coding DNA: TGTGCCACCAGTGATCCCCCGACCGGGACAGGGTACACCGGGGAGCTGTTTTTT. The encoded protein is CATSDPPTGTGYTGELFF.

This clonotype turned up a few times. This chain uses TRBV11-2 with TRBJ2-7, with TRBD1 as a possible D gene (5 bases). In germline, CDR1 is SGHAT, CDR2 FQNNGV. CDR3 size: 22 residues. V was shortened by 0 bases and J by 3 bases, with 33 bases between the two germline ends. This CDR3 is CASSLEAGRKGLPFVSFYEQYF. CDR3 nucleotide sequence: TGTGCCAGCAGCTTAGAGGCAGGGCGCAAGGGCCTACCTTTTGTTAGCTTCTACGAGCAGTACTTC.

V usage is TRBV28 and J usage is TRBJ2-5; 9 bases fit TRBD2. The trim removed 0 bases at V and 3 bases at J, leaving 8 bases unmatched. Germline CDR1 is MDHEN and CDR2 is SYDVKM. This CDR3 region has 17 residues. The CDR3 nucleotides are TGTGCCAGCAGTTTATGGGGACTAGCCAAGGGGAAAGAGACCCAGTACTTC. This sequence encodes CASSLWGLAKGKETQYF.

This clonotype came up many times. The V gene is TRBV10-3, the J gene TRBJ2-1; 8 nucleotides align to TRBD1. The CDR3 has 13 amino acids. Losses at the gene ends were 10 bases for V and 8 bases for J; bases not matched to a gene: 10. From germline, CDR1 is ENHRY and CDR2 SYGVKD. The CDR3: CANQGADTDEQFF. CDR3 DNA: TGTGCCAACCAGGGGGCCGACACAGATGAGCAGTTCTTC.

This clonotype was found a few times. J is TRBJ2-1 and V is TRBV6-2 or TRBV6-3, with D possibly matching TRBD2 (5 bases). There are 17 residues in the CDR3. Looked up from germline, CDR1 is MNHEY and CDR2 is SVGEGT. V was shortened by 2 bases and J by 5 bases, with 19 bases between the two germline ends. The CDR3 protein is CASSYAGIPRVHNEQFF. The CDR3 nucleotides are TGTGCCAGCAGTTACGCGGGTATCCCTCGGGTTCACAATGAGCAGTTCTTC.

This clonotype came up once. The J gene is TRBJ2-5, the V gene TRBV25-1, with D hard to call. Germline CDR1 and CDR2: MGHDK and SYGVNS. Deletions cut 2 bases from V and 4 bases from J, with 17 bases between. The CDR3 totals 16 residues. CDR3 sequence reads: CASSERVTLWGETQYF. CDR3 DNA sequence: TGTGCCAGCAGTGAACGGGTCACCCTCTGGGGAGAGACCCAGTACTTC.

V and J are TRBV5-1 and TRBJ2-2; D gene uncertain. Trimming removed 5 bases from V and 4 bases from J, with 9 bases in between. This CDR3 has 13 residues. The V gene's germline CDR1 is SGHRS and CDR2 YFSETQ. The CDR3 sequence: CASSNVGTGELFF. The CDR3 coding sequence is TGCGCCAGCAGTAACGTTGGCACCGGGGAGCTGTTTTTT.

The chain links TRBV4-2 to TRBJ2-2; TRBD2 matches at 14 bases. The CDR3 has 19 amino acids. V shed 5 bases, J shed 0 bases, and the junction held 8 bases outside the gene matches. Germline assignment: CDR1 LGHNA and CDR2 YNFKEQ. The CDR3 loop is CASSTRLAGGYSNTGELFF. Written as DNA, the CDR3 is TGTGCCAGCAGCACCAGACTAGCGGGAGGGTACTCGAACACCGGGGAGCTGTTTTTT.

This clonotype came up a few times. This chain joins TRBV12-5 and TRBJ2-2; 7 bases agree with TRBD1. This CDR3 has 13 residues. Trimming took 7 bases from V and 4 from J; bases not matched to a gene: 3. Germline CDR1 reads LGHNT; CDR2 reads FRNRAP. The CDR3 sequence is CASEGQSTGELFF. In DNA form, the CDR3 reads TGTGCTAGTGAGGGACAGAGCACCGGGGAGCTGTTTTTT. Full variable domain (rest looked up from reference TRBV12-5 and TRBJ2-2): DARVTQTPRHKVTEMGQEVTMRCQPILGHNTVFWYRQTMMQGLELLAYFRNRAPLDDSGMPKDRFSAEMPDATLATLKIQPSEPRDSAVYFCASEGQSTGELFFGEGSRLTVL.

This clonotype was counted between two and nine times. The V call is TRBV2, the J call TRBJ1-2, with TRBD1 identical over 7 bases. J was trimmed by 8 bases and V by 1 base; bases with no gene match: 7. Germline V gene data show CDR1 as SNHLY and CDR2 as FYNNEI. The CDR3 covers 14 residues. The CDR3 DNA reads as TGTGCCAGCAGTGAAGTGGGACAGCTTTCGGGCTACACCTTC. Protein: CASSEVGQLSGYTF.

The chain uses TRBV2 and TRBJ2-3; maybe TRBD2 (6 bases). Trimming shortened V by 4 bases and J by 0 bases, and 11 bases separated the two germline ends. Germline lookup yields CDR1 SNHLY and CDR2 FYNNEI. This CDR3 spans 15 amino acids. Written as DNA, the CDR3 is TGTGCCAGCAGTGTGGCGGGAACAAGCACAGATACGCAGTATTTT. Protein product: CASSVAGTSTDTQYF.

This clonotype was seen many times. The V and J genes are TRBV2 and TRBJ2-7; D may be TRBD1 (5 bases). Trimming removed 4 bases at V and 12 bases at J, with 13 bases between. Germline-derived CDR1 and CDR2 are SNHLY and FYNNEI. CDR3 length: 11 amino acids. The CDR3 is CASSVETALYF. The CDR3 nucleotides read TGTGCCAGCAGTGTGGAGACAGCCCTGTACTTC.

This clonotype came up a few times. The rearrangement uses TRBV10-2 and TRBJ1-1; the D is unclear. Trimming shortened V by 4 bases and J by 1 base, and 7 bases separated the two germline ends. The CDR3 contains 13 residues. Germline V gene data show CDR1 as WSHSY and CDR2 as SAAADI. This chain's CDR3 is CASSVSENTEAFF. The CDR3 DNA follows: TGCGCCAGCAGTGTATCAGAGAACACTGAAGCTTTCTTT.

This clonotype has only a few counts. The V and J genes are TRBV4-1 and TRBJ2-3; D perhaps matches TRBD2 (6 bases). CDR1 and CDR2 (germline): MGHRA, YSYEKL. This CDR3 is built from 14 residues. V lost 1 base and J 6 bases, leaving 11 bases between the germline ends. The CDR3 loop reads CASSQVTGEDTQYF. CDR3 nucleotide sequence: TGCGCCAGCAGCCAAGTTACGGGGGAGGATACGCAGTATTTT.

The V gene is TRBV12-3 or TRBV12-4, the J gene TRBJ2-2; 10 nucleotides agree with TRBD2. V lost 8 bases and J lost 3; bases outside the gene matches: 6. The CDR3 runs to 15 residues. CDR3 sequence reads: CASGIAGGYTGELFF. The CDR3 nucleotides read TGTGCCAGCGGAATAGCGGGGGGTTACACCGGGGAGCTGTTTTTT.

The CDR3 loop is CASSFASGYGYTF. As DNA, the CDR3 is TGTGCCAGCAGTTTTGCCTCGGGGTATGGCTACACCTTC. The chain combines TRBV28 with TRBJ1-2; D not resolved. The V gene's germline CDR1 is MDHEN and CDR2 SYDVKM. The V end lost 3 bases, the J end lost 5 bases, and 10 bases lay between the germline ends. The CDR3 contains 13 residues.

The rearrangement links TRBV7-9 to TRBJ2-7; TRBD2 aligns across 11 bases. The V gene end was trimmed by 7 bases and the J gene end by 7 bases; junction bases not matched to a gene: 18. Germline V gene lookup returns CDR1 SEHNR and CDR2 FQNEAQ (reference sequence). The CDR3 loop spans 17 amino acids. The CDR3 region has the DNA TGTGCCAGCACCGTCGGATGGGGGCTAGCGGGAGGATATGAGCAGTACTTC. Protein sequence: CASTVGWGLAGGYEQYF. Together with reference TRBV7-9 and TRBJ2-7, the CDR3 gives the full variable domain: DTGVSQNPRHKITKRGQNVTFRCDPISEHNRLYWYRQTLGQGPEFLTYFQNEAQLEKSRLLSDRFSAERPKGSFSTLEIQRTEQGDSAMYLCASTVGWGLAGGYEQYFGPGTRLTVT.